This T cell receptor beta chain was captured in a study of control samples from healthy donors and cancer patients. The method was immunoSEQ multiplex PCR; TCRdb's version includes in-frame clones alone and lacks a portion of them. Of around 30,000 clones in the sample, roughly 94% are singletons; the top ten hold about 7%. Sequenced: blood. The clonotype originates from a man between 60 and 75 years old in good health.

CDR3 nucleotides: TGTGCCATCAGACAATGGACTAATGAAAAACTGTTTTTT. Its translation is CAIRQWTNEKLFF. The rearrangement uses TRBV10-3 and TRBJ1-4; D ambiguous. Trimming took off 6 bases at V and 2 bases at J, with 7 bases between the two ends. CDR3 length equals 13 residues. Germline V gene sequence: CDR1 ENHRY, CDR2 SYGVKD.